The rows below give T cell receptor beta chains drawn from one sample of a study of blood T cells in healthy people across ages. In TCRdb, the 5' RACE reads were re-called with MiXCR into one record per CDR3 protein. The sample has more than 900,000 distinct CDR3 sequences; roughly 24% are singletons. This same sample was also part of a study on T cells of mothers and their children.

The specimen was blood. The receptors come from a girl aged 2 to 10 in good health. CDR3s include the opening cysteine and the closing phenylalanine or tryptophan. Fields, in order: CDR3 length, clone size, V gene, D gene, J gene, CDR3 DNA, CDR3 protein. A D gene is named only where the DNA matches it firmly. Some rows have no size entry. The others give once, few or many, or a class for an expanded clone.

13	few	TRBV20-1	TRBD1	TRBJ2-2	TGCAGTGCTCCGGACAGGGGCACCGGGGAGCTGTTTTTT	CSAPDRGTGELFF
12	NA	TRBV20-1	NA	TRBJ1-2	TGCAGTGCTAGAGATGCGACCGGCGGCTACACCTTC	CSARDATGGYTF
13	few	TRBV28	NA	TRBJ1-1	TGTGCCAGCAGGAAAGCGGAAAACACTGAAGCTTTCTTT	CASRKAENTEAFF
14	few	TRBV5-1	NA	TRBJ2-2	TGCGCCAGCAAACGGTCCGAGAACACCGGGGAGCTGTTTTTT	CASKRSENTGELFF
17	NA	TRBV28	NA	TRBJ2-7	TGTGCCAGCAGTTTTGTCTGGGAAGTTCGGGTCAGCGAAGAGCAGTACTTC	CASSFVWEVRVSEEQYF
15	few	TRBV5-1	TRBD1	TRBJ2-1	TGCGCCAGCAGCTTGGGGGACAGGGCCGGCAATGAGCAGTTCTTC	CASSLGDRAGNEQFF
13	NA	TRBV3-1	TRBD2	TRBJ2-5	TGTGCCAGCGCATCGCGGGGGCAAGAGACCCAGTACTTC	CASASRGQETQYF
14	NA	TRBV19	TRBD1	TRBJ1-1	TGTGTCAGTAGTACGGGCAGGGGGTCAACTGAAGCTTTCTTT	CVSSTGRGSTEAFF
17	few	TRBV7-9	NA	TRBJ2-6	TGTGCCAGCAGCGGCCCCCGGGGCTCCGTCGAGGCCAACGTCCTGACTTTC	CASSGPRGSVEANVLTF
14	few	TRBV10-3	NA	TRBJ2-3	TGTGCCATCAGCCCCGGAGGGGACACAGATACGCAGTATTTT	CAISPGGDTDTQYF
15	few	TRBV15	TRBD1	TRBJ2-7	TGTGCCACCAGCAGAGAGTGGACAGGGAGATACGAGCAGTACTTC	CATSREWTGRYEQYF
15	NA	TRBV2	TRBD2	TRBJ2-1	TGTGCCAGCAGGGCCACTAGCGGGGTGGGCAATGAGCAGTTCTTC	CASRATSGVGNEQFF
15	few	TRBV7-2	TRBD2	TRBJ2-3	TGTGCCAGCAGCTTAGGGGAGGGGTTGACAGATACGCAGTATTTT	CASSLGEGLTDTQYF
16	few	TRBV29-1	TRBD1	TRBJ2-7	TGCAGCGTTGAAAAATCCGGGACAGGGGAAGACAACGAGCAGTACTTC	CSVEKSGTGEDNEQYF
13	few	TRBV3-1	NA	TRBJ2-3	TGTGCCAGCAACCAAGCTCCCCCGGAGACGCAGTATTTT	CASNQAPPETQYF
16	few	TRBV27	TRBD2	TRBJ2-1	TGTGCCAGCAAAACCTCCGGGACTAACTCCTACAATGAGCAGTTCTTC	CASKTSGTNSYNEQFF
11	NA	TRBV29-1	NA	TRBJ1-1	TGCAGCGGTACGAGAAACACTGAAGCTTTCTTT	CSGTRNTEAFF
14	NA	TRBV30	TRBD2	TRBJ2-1	TGTGCCTGGATAGGGCTAGCGGGATACAATGAGCAGTTCTTC	CAWIGLAGYNEQFF
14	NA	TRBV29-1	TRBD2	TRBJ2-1	TGCAGCGTTGGATCGGGACTATCCTACAATGAGCAGTTCTTC	CSVGSGLSYNEQFF
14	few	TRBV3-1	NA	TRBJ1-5	TGTGCCAGCAGCTACGGGGCTGGGGCTCAGCCCCAGCATTTT	CASSYGAGAQPQHF
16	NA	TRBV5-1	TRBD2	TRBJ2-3	TGCGCCAGCAGTTCGGGGGACTATGGGATCACAGATACGCAGTATTTT	CASSSGDYGITDTQYF
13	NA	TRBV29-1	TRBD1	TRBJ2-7	TGCGGCGTTCTGGGACAGGGACCCTACGAGCAGTACTTC	CGVLGQGPYEQYF
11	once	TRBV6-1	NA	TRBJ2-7	TGTGCCGGACAGACCACCTACGAGCAGTACTTC	CAGQTTYEQYF
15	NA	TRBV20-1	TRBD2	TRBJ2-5	TGCAGTGCTTTACCTGGGACTAGCGGCGAAGAGACCCAGTACTTC	CSALPGTSGEETQYF
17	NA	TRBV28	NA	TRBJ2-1	TGTGCCAGCAGTAGAGGAGGCGGCCCTGGGATCTACAATGAGCAGTTCTTC	CASSRGGGPGIYNEQFF
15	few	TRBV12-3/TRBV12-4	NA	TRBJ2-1	TGTGCCAGCAGCCCAACCCAATCCTCCTACAATGAGCAGTTCTTC	CASSPTQSSYNEQFF
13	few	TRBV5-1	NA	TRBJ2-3	TGCGCCAGCTTCGGACAGTACGCGGATACGCAGTATTTT	CASFGQYADTQYF
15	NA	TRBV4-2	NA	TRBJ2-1	TGTGCCAGCAGCCAAGCCTCCTTAAGTGGGAATGAGCAGTTCTTC	CASSQASLSGNEQFF
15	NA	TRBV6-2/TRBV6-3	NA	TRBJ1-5	TGTGCCAGCAGTCCAAACCACGGGGAGACGGCTTTATATCATTTT	CASSPNHGETALYHF
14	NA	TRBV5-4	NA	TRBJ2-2	TGTGCCAGCAGCTTGACCTTAAGGGCCGGGGAGCTGTTTTTT	CASSLTLRAGELFF
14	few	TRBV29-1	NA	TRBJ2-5	TGCAGCGCCCTGGGGCAGACTAGCCAAGAGACCCAGTACTTC	CSALGQTSQETQYF
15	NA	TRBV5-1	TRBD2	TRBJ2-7	TGCGCCAGCAGTAAGTTGACTAGCGGGAGTTCCGAGCAGTACTTC	CASSKLTSGSSEQYF
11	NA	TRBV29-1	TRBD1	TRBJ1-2	TGCAGCGTTGGAGGGGGCAATGGCTACACCTTC	CSVGGGNGYTF
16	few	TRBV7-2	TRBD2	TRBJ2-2	TGTGCCAGCAGCTTGCGGAGCGGGAGGGCCGGTGGGGAGCTGTTTTTT	CASSLRSGRAGGELFF
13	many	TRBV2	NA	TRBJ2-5	TGTGCCAGCGGTGCGGGTGGCCAAGAGACCCAGTACTTC	CASGAGGQETQYF
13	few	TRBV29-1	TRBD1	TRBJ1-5	TGCAGCGTTTCGGACAGGGTAAATCAGCCCCAGCATTTT	CSVSDRVNQPQHF
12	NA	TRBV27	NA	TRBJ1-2	TGTGCCAGCAGTAATCTGTGGGGCGGCTACACCTTC	CASSNLWGGYTF
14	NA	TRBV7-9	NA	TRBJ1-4	TGTGCCAGCAGCTTAGCAGCGGGGGAAGAAAAACTGTTTTTT	CASSLAAGEEKLFF
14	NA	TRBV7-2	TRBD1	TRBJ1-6	TGTGCCAGCAGCCTCATAACAGGGGAATCACCCCTCCACTTT	CASSLITGESPLHF
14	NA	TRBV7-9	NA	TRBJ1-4	TGTGCCAGCAGCTTCACAGGGTTTGGGGAAAAACTGTTTTTT	CASSFTGFGEKLFF
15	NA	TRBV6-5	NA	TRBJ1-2	TGTGCCAGCAGTTACGCCCCGGGAGAGAACTATGGCTACACCTTC	CASSYAPGENYGYTF
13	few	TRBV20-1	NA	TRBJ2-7	TGCAGTGCTGTTGAGCAGGGGTACGACGAGCAGTACTTC	CSAVEQGYDEQYF
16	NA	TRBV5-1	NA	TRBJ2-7	TGCGCCAGCAGCTTGGAAAGGACGGCAGTCCCCTACGAGCAGTACTTC	CASSLERTAVPYEQYF
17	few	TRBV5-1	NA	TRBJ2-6	TGCGCCAGCAGCCTCCGGACAGAGCTTTCTGGGGCCAACGTCCTGACTTTC	CASSLRTELSGANVLTF
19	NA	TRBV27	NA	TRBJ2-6	TGTGCCAGCAGTCTAAGAGTGGACAGCCTCGGGGGTGGGGCCAACGTCCTGACTTTC	CASSLRVDSLGGGANVLTF
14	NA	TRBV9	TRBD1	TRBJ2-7	TGTGCCAGCAGCGTGGGGACAGTGGCATACGAGCAGTACTTC	CASSVGTVAYEQYF
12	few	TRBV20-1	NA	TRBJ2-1	TGCAGTGCTACTGCTAGCGAGCCCGAGCAGTTCTTC	CSATASEPEQFF
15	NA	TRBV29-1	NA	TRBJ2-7	TGCAGCGTTGAGATGGCGGGCAGGACCTCCTACGAGCAGTGCTTC	CSVEMAGRTSYEQCF
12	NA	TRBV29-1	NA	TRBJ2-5	TGCAGCGTTGAGAACTTAATTGAGACCCAGTACTTC	CSVENLIETQYF
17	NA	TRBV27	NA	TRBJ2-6	TGTGCCAGCAGTTTAAGTCACAGGTTCTCTGGGGCCAACGTCCTGACTTTC	CASSLSHRFSGANVLTF
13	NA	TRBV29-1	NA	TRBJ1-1	TGCAGTGTTGGTAAGGGGGTGCAAACTGAAGCTTTCTTT	CSVGKGVQTEAFF
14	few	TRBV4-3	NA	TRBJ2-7	TGCGCCAGCAGCCCCCGGACTACCTACTACGAGCAGTACTTC	CASSPRTTYYEQYF
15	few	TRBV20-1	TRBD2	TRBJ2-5	TGCAGTGCTAGGGTGGCTAGCGGGGGGGAAGAGACCCAGTACTTC	CSARVASGGEETQYF
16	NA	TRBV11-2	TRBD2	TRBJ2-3	TGTGCCAGCAGCAGGACTAGCGGGAAACGCGCAGATACGCAGTATTTT	CASSRTSGKRADTQYF
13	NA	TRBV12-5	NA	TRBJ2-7	TGTGCTAGTGCTGTAGGGTTAGCCTACGAGCGGTACTTC	CASAVGLAYERYF
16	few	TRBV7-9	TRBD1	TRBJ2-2	TGTGCCAGCAGCGCTGGGACAGGGGGGATCACCGGGGAGCTGTTTTTT	CASSAGTGGITGELFF